This T cell receptor (beta chain) was observed in a study of cytomegalovirus exposure and HLA in healthy donors. Regarding the study as a whole: Earlier findings revealed that most TCR beta V segments proved productive either about 87% or about 30% of the time.

As regards this clone: What it recognizes is unknown.

The CDR3 totals 15 residues. Per germline, CDR1 SEHNR and CDR2 FQNEAQ (reference sequence). V lost 5 bases to trimming and J lost 1 base, with 12 bases between them. Amplification used 60 Vbeta primers and 13 Jbeta primers. Original analysis: A later analysis tallied approximately 80 million unique TCR beta chains, roughly 11 million of them shared. Sequencing was performed with immunoSEQ multiplex PCR; in TCRdb, only in-frame clones are kept and a portion is missing. V and J calls and clone size are given by that table; D and trimming were obtained from the DNA. The sample lists around 170,000 clones, less than 90% occurring once.

The TCR comes from a boy aged 2 to 10 in good health and CMV-seronegative. This chain links TRBV7-9 with TRBJ1-5; D possibly corresponds to TRBD1 (6 bases). The sample consisted of PBMCs. Written as DNA, the CDR3 is TGTGCCAGCAGCCCCCAGGGGACGAGCAATCAGCCCCAGCATTTT. Translated, it gives CASSPQGTSNQPQHF. Complete variable domain (other parts from reference TRBV7-9 and TRBJ1-5): DTGVSQNPRHKITKRGQNVTFRCDPISEHNRLYWYRQTLGQGPEFLTYFQNEAQLEKSRLLSDRFSAERPKGSFSTLEIQRTEQGDSAMYLCASSPQGTSNQPQHFGDGTRLSIL.